This T cell receptor (beta chain) was captured in a study of identical twins. General study results and limits: Out-of-frame beta sequences exhibited a weaker degree of excess twin sharing. A lower insertion count was a feature of abundant cord blood beta clonotypes, with no such feature in memory repertoires.

cDNA molecules carried unique molecular identifiers, and template switching added a universal primer site. TCRdb called the 5' RACE reads again in MiXCR, with one record for every CDR3 protein. The sample includes a few hundred thousand distinct CDR3 sequences, approximately 9.6% of them seen just once. The germline V gene has CDR1 DFQATT and CDR2 SNEGSKA (reference sequence). The CDR3 covers 14 residues. Trimming left V 3 bases short and J 1 base short, with 11 bases between. In this sample, this clonotype turned up many times. Its target is unknown. Everyone who donated was a healthy Caucasian. The data were also submitted as part of a second study, on yellow fever vaccine responses in identical twins.

The gene calls are TRBV20-1 and TRBJ2-3; TRBD2 is a possible D gene (6 bases). The sequence was collected from a woman younger than 30 in good health. Sequencing was carried out using PBMCs. CDR3 nucleotides: TGCAGTGCTAGCGGGGAGGTAGGCACAGATACGCAGTATTTT. Its translation: CSASGEVGTDTQYF.